This entry lists 32 T cell receptor beta chains sequenced from one sample in a study of spatial heterogeneity in lung cancer (dated by TCRdb to 2018 to 2020). The label giving this sample's time point can be read as: sample taken at primary tumor resection. Without any cell sorting, TCR sequencing was performed on whole RNA extracted either from tumor and nontumor lung tissue or from cryopreserved PBMC samples. Library method: 5' RACE. Data came from a NextSeq 500. TCRdb handled the public reads itself, with Q25 trimming in fastp and clone calling in MiXCR, and kept productive beta chains. A single entry per CDR3 protein holds the most common genes and DNA from its merged rows. In all, the sample holds about 86,000 distinct CDR3 sequences, and 10% to 15% of those were seen once. The ten top clones hold 4.5% to 5.5% of the sample. The specimen was PBMCs, collected at surgery. The receptors here all came from a male donor with early-stage non-small cell lung cancer.

This clonotype has a handful of counts. The V and J genes are TRBV10-3 and TRBJ2-3; no clear D gene. The CDR3 has 14 amino acids. Trimming shortened V by 0 bases and J by 0 bases, and 4 bases separated the two germline ends. Germline V gene sequence: CDR1 ENHRY, CDR2 SYGVKD. CDR3 DNA sequence: TGTGCCATCAGTGAGTCGACTAGCACAGATACGCAGTATTTT. Translating gives CAISESTSTDTQYF.

This clonotype was detected a few times. V and J are TRBV9 and TRBJ1-1; TRBD1 agrees at 8 bases. Germline values: CDR1 SGDLS, CDR2 YYNGEE. The CDR3 is made up of 13 amino acids. With V trimmed by 3 bases and J by 5 bases, 3 bases remained unmatched. The CDR3 DNA reads TGTGCCAGCAGCGAAAACAGGGGGACTGAAGCTTTCTTT. Translation: CASSENRGTEAFF.

The chain combines TRBV12-3 or TRBV12-4 with TRBJ1-2; the D gene is possibly TRBD1 (6 bases). This CDR3 region has 13 residues. V was pared by 5 bases and J by 3 bases, with 10 bases between. The CDR3 sequence is CASSLNRDYGYTF. The CDR3 DNA is TGTGCCAGCAGTCTAAACAGGGACTATGGCTACACCTTC.

The J gene is TRBJ2-5, the V gene TRBV5-1; D not resolved. CDR3 length equals 11 residues. Germline values: CDR1 SGHRS, CDR2 YFSETQ. V was shortened by 1 base and J by 5 bases, with 3 bases between the two germline ends. This chain's CDR3 is CASSLSETQYF. In DNA, the CDR3 is TGCGCCAGCAGCTTGTCGGAGACCCAGTACTTC.

Points on this clonotype: A much bigger clone sits one base away, suggesting this may be a read error. The rearrangement uses TRBV19 and TRBJ1-1; no clear D. There are 14 residues in the CDR3. In germline, CDR1 is LNHDA, CDR2 SQIVND (reference sequence). The CDR3 DNA reads as TGTGCCAGTAGTATATCATTCGTGAACGCTGAAGCTTTCTTT. Its protein is CASSISFVNAEAFF.

The chain is built from TRBV29-1 and TRBJ1-1; D remains ambiguous. CDR3 length equals 13 residues. Per the germline V gene, CDR1 is SQVTM and CDR2 is ANQGSEA. V dropped 1 base and J dropped 1 base, with 7 bases sitting between them. CDR3 sequence: CSVEAVTNTEAFF. In nucleotides, the CDR3 is TGCAGCGTTGAAGCGGTCACGAACACTGAAGCTTTCTTT.

Here the CDR3 reads CASSFFGEYYNEQFF. The CDR3 DNA sequence: TGTGCCAGCAGCTTCTTCGGGGAATATTACAATGAGCAGTTCTTC. The chain joins TRBV11-2 to TRBJ2-1; tentative D call: TRBD2 (5 bases). V was pared by 3 bases and J by 4 bases, with 13 bases between. Germline V CDR1 and CDR2: SGHAT, FQNNGV. The CDR3 loop spans 15 amino acids. Full variable domain (missing parts from reference TRBV11-2 and TRBJ2-1): EAGVAQSPRYKIIEKRQSVAFWCNPISGHATLYWYQQILGQGPKLLIQFQNNGVVDDSQLPKDRFSAERLKGVDSTLKIQPAKLEDSAVYLCASSFFGEYYNEQFFGPGTRLTVL.

The V and J genes are TRBV12-3 or TRBV12-4 and TRBJ2-5; no clear D gene. The CDR3 has 14 amino acids. V was cut by 6 bases and J by 3 bases, with 14 bases left in between. This chain's CDR3 is CASSGLEPEETQYF. CDR3 bases: TGTGCCAGCAGCGGCCTTGAGCCTGAAGAGACCCAGTACTTC.

J is TRBJ2-5 and V is TRBV6-6; 11 bases align to TRBD2. The V gene end was trimmed by 5 bases and the J gene end by 3 bases; junction bases not matched to a gene: 2. The germline gives CDR1 MNHNY, CDR2 SVGAGI (reference sequence). There are 14 residues in the CDR3. CDR3 residues: CASSRLAGKETQYF. The CDR3 DNA reads as TGTGCCAGCAGTCGACTAGCGGGGAAAGAGACCCAGTACTTC.

In regard to this clonotype: A much larger clone is a single base away; this may be a read error. The chain carries TRBV24-1 and TRBJ2-3; TRBD2 matches 7 bases. Trimming removed 3 bases from V and 2 bases from J; junction bases left unmatched: 4. The CDR3 covers 15 residues. The V gene's germline CDR1 is KGHDR and CDR2 SFDVKD. The CDR3 DNA follows: TGTGCCACCAGTGATCGGGACTACAACACAGATACGCAGTATTTT. It specifies CATSDRDYNTDTQYF.

J is TRBJ2-1 and V is TRBV20-1, with D possibly being TRBD2 (6 bases). The germline gives CDR1 DFQATT, CDR2 SNEGSKA (reference sequence). There are 15 residues in the CDR3. Between the trimmed V and J ends, which lost 0 bases and 2 bases, there was a span of 11 bases. The CDR3 is CSARDRGGTYNEQFF. For the CDR3, the DNA is TGCAGTGCTAGAGATCGGGGCGGGACCTACAATGAGCAGTTCTTC.

The CDR3 loop reads CSVAGTGGGGYTF. In nucleotides, the CDR3 is TGCAGCGTAGCCGGGACAGGGGGCGGTGGCTACACCTTC. The chain links TRBV29-1 to TRBJ1-2; 12 nucleotides match TRBD1. The ends lost 6 bases at V and 7 bases at J; junction bases unmatched: 6. This CDR3 comprises 13 residues. Germline V CDR1 and CDR2: SQVTM, ANQGSEA. The full variable domain, in which reference TRBV29-1 and TRBJ1-2 provide the parts outside the CDR3, is SAVISQKPSRDICQRGTSLTIQCQVDSQVTMMFWYRQQPGQSLTLIATANQGSEATYESGFVIDKFPISRPNLTFSTLTVSNMSPEDSSIYLCSVAGTGGGGYTFGSGTRLTVV.

In this sample, this clonotype turned up a few times. The chain recombines TRBV19 with TRBJ1-2; no definite D call. This CDR3 is 11 amino acids long. V was shortened by 11 bases and J by 2 bases, with 9 bases between the two germline ends. From germline, CDR1 is LNHDA and CDR2 SQIVND (reference sequence). CDR3 bases: TGTGCCGTAAGGGCGAACTATGGCTACACCTTC. Translating gives CAVRANYGYTF. Variable domain in full (rest from reference TRBV19 and TRBJ1-2): DGGITQSPKYLFRKEGQNVTLSCEQNLNHDAMYWYRQDPGQGLRLIYYSQIVNDFQKGDIAEGYSVSREKKESFPLTVTSAQKNPTAFYLCAVRANYGYTFGSGTRLTVV.

The rearrangement joins TRBV11-3 to TRBJ2-1; 8 bases agree with TRBD2. This CDR3 is 15 amino acids long. J lost 8 bases, V lost 2 bases, and 8 bases had no gene match. Per the germline V gene, CDR1 is SGHNT and CDR2 is YENEEA. In DNA, the CDR3 is TGTGCCAGCAGCTTAACCGCGGGAGGTTTTCATGAGCAGTTCTTC. Protein: CASSLTAGGFHEQFF. The variable domain in full, with the rest retrieved from reference TRBV11-3 and TRBJ2-1, is EAGVVQSPRYKIIEKKQPVAFWCNPISGHNTLYWYLQNLGQGPELLIRYENEEAVDDSQLPKDRFSAERLKGVDSTLKIQPAELGDSAVYLCASSLTAGGFHEQFFGPGTRLTVL.

This clonotype was counted only a few times. The rearrangement joins TRBV5-1 to TRBJ2-5, with TRBD2 matching 11 bases. This CDR3 spans 15 amino acids. V was clipped by 0 bases and J by 3 bases; unmatched bases: 1. The germline gives CDR1 SGHRS, CDR2 YFSETQ. The CDR3: CASSLEGLAEETQYF. The CDR3, as DNA: TGCGCCAGCAGCTTGGAGGGACTAGCGGAAGAGACCCAGTACTTC.

CDR3 region: CASTTRGTPGTGELFF. Written as DNA, the CDR3 is TGTGCCAGTACCACGAGGGGGACTCCGGGCACCGGGGAGCTGTTTTTT. The chain is built from TRBV19 and TRBJ2-2; D may match TRBD1 or TRBD2 (6 bases each). CDR1 and CDR2 from the germline V gene are LNHDA and SQIVND (reference sequence). The CDR3 length is 16 residues. V shed 7 bases and J shed 4 bases, with 19 bases lying between them.

This clonotype was seen more than once but under ten times. This rearrangement joins TRBV11-1 to TRBJ2-3; TRBD2 is a possible D gene (6 bases). V dropped 5 bases and J dropped 6 bases, with 15 bases sitting between them. Germline V gives CDR1 SGHAT, CDR2 FQDESV (reference sequence). The CDR3 is 14 residues long. This CDR3 is CASSHESGGDTQYF. In nucleotides, the CDR3 is TGTGCCAGCAGCCACGAAAGCGGAGGGGATACGCAGTATTTT.

This clonotype was observed a few times. The chain employs TRBV29-1 and TRBJ2-3; tentatively, D is TRBD2 (7 bases). The CDR3 runs to 14 residues. Deletions cut 3 bases from V and 13 bases from J, with 23 bases between. The germline gives CDR1 SQVTM, CDR2 ANQGSEA. DNA of the CDR3: TGCAGCGTTGAGGAGGCGGGGGCCCCCCGACAAGAGTATTTT. As protein: CSVEEAGAPRQEYF.

In its sample, this clonotype was seen once. The chain has TRBV5-1 and TRBJ2-2, with 10 bases fitting TRBD2. CDR1 and CDR2 from the germline V gene are SGHRS and YFSETQ. The V gene end was trimmed by 0 bases and the J gene end by 7 bases; junction bases not matched to a gene: 6. The CDR3 is 16 amino acids. CDR3: CASSLALAGEHGELFF. CDR3 bases: TGCGCCAGCAGCTTGGCTCTAGCGGGAGAACACGGGGAGCTGTTTTTT.

This clonotype was found a few times. This rearrangement joins TRBV9 to TRBJ2-1, with D perhaps TRBD2 (5 bases). The CDR3 is 14 residues long. Trimming shortened V by 0 bases and J by 10 bases, and 14 bases separated the two germline ends. Germline loops: CDR1 SGDLS, CDR2 YYNGEE. Written as DNA, the CDR3 is TGTGCCAGCAGCGTAGAGGACTTCGGTATCGAGCAGTTCTTC. It yields the protein CASSVEDFGIEQFF.

Regarding this clonotype: Germline is not matched at one junction end, which may reflect a read error. The genes are TRBV20-1 and TRBJ2-1; maybe TRBD2 (6 bases). The germline V gene has CDR1 DFQATT and CDR2 SNEGSKA (reference sequence). The CDR3 spans 11 residues. The CDR3 coding sequence is TGCAGTGCTAGAGAGCGGGACTTTATTCTCTTC. Translating gives CSARERDFILF.

The chain's CDR3 is CASSHLAASSYNEQFF. DNA for the CDR3: TGTGCCAGCAGCCATCTAGCGGCGAGCTCCTACAATGAGCAGTTCTTC. The chain employs TRBV12-3 or TRBV12-4 and TRBJ2-1; 7 nucleotides agree with TRBD2. J lost 0 bases, V lost 6 bases, and 8 bases had no gene match. There are 16 residues in the CDR3.

A few counts support this clonotype. The chain carries TRBV12-3 or TRBV12-4 and TRBJ2-3, with D tentatively TRBD2 (6 bases). CDR3 size: 14 residues. V was trimmed by 3 bases and J by 4 bases, leaving 11 bases between them. The chain's CDR3 is CASSLLWEADTQYF. The CDR3 DNA reads TGTGCCAGCAGTTTGCTGTGGGAGGCAGATACGCAGTATTTT.

The chain uses TRBV14 and TRBJ2-7; 7 nucleotides agree with TRBD1. The CDR3 extends over 16 amino acids. CDR1 SGHDN and CDR2 FVKESK come from the germline V gene. V lost 2 bases and J lost 3; bases outside the gene matches: 10. Written as DNA, the CDR3 is TGTGCCAGCAGCCAATTCCCAGGGGGACAAGTCTACGAGCAGTACTTC. Protein: CASSQFPGGQVYEQYF.

The chain has TRBV3-1 and TRBJ2-7; D is perhaps TRBD2 (6 bases). Germline V gene lookup returns CDR1 LGHDT and CDR2 YNNKEL (reference sequence). The V end was cut by 1 base, the J end by 6 bases, with 19 bases between. CDR3 size: 16 residues. CDR3 sequence: CASSQAAGSVIGEQYF. CDR3 DNA: TGTGCCAGCAGCCAAGCTGCGGGATCGGTAATTGGCGAGCAGTACTTC.

The sample holds a few counts of this clonotype. V and J are TRBV6-1 and TRBJ2-2; TRBD2 aligns across 8 bases. Germline V gene data show CDR1 as MNHNS and CDR2 as SASEGT. The junction had 14 bases not matched to a gene; V was cut back by 8 bases and J by 3 bases. This CDR3 comprises 17 residues. The CDR3 sequence: CASQAKLTGLDTGELFF. CDR3 nucleotides: TGTGCCAGCCAGGCTAAACTTACGGGACTAGACACCGGGGAGCTGTTTTTT.

This clonotype was observed a few times. This chain joins TRBV7-9 and TRBJ1-1, with a possible D match to TRBD1 (6 bases). Germline loops: CDR1 SEHNR, CDR2 FQNEAQ (reference sequence). The CDR3 covers 12 residues. Trimming shortened V by 3 bases and J by 11 bases, and 13 bases separated the two germline ends. The DNA for the CDR3 is TGTGCCAGCAGCTTTGGGGGGGGCGAGGCTTTCTTT. Translation gives CASSFGGGEAFF.

This clonotype was counted between two and nine times. This chain links TRBV4-1 with TRBJ2-5; D uncertain. This CDR3 comprises 15 residues. Germline CDR1 reads MGHRA; CDR2 reads YSYEKL. The V and J ends lost 0 bases and 5 bases respectively, with 13 bases between them. The CDR3 DNA sequence: TGCGCCAGCAGCCAAGAGAGTTGGCCCTCGGAGACCCAGTACTTC. Its translation is CASSQESWPSETQYF.

The chain carries TRBV7-9 and TRBJ2-1, with 11 bases identical to TRBD1. Germline loops: CDR1 SEHNR, CDR2 FQNEAQ (reference sequence). Trimming took 8 bases from V and 3 from J; bases not matched to a gene: 3. This CDR3 has 14 amino acids. The CDR3 sequence is CASVGTGGYNEQFF. Written as DNA, the CDR3 is TGTGCCAGCGTCGGGACAGGGGGCTACAATGAGCAGTTCTTC.

The V and J genes are TRBV6-2 or TRBV6-3 and TRBJ2-5; TRBD1 matches 9 bases. Germline CDR1 is MNHEY and CDR2 is SVGEGT. This CDR3 comprises 14 residues. V dropped 6 bases and J dropped 4; count of bases not matched to a gene: 6. For the CDR3, the DNA is TGTGCCAGCAGACAGGGGGCGGGCCGAGAGACCCAGTACTTC. The encoded protein is CASRQGAGRETQYF.

This chain links TRBV9 with TRBJ2-5; 8 bases match TRBD2. The germline V gene encodes CDR1 SGDLS and CDR2 YYNGEE. There are 14 residues in the CDR3. V lost 3 bases to trimming and J lost 1 base; unmatched junction nucleotides: 2. The CDR3 coding sequence is TGTGCCAGCAGCGGAGGACTAGCCCAAGAGACCCAGTACTTC. This gives the protein CASSGGLAQETQYF.

This chain uses TRBV20-1 with TRBJ2-3; TRBD2 matches 9 bases. There are 16 residues in the CDR3. Germline V CDR1 and CDR2: DFQATT, SNEGSKA (reference sequence). With V trimmed by 0 bases and J by 4 bases, 8 bases remained unmatched. CDR3 amino acids: CSARDRVRGGPDTQYF. The CDR3 region has the DNA TGCAGTGCTAGAGATCGAGTGCGGGGGGGACCAGATACGCAGTATTTT.